The next 4 T cell receptor beta chains were all read from a single sample in a study of blood T cell repertoires in COVID-19. Method: immunoSEQ multiplex PCR; TCRdb's copy keeps in-frame clones and lacks some. The table shows 62,000 or so clones, with 88% occurring only once. Source material: peripheral blood. These TCRs come from a human donor in a cohort sampled during active COVID-19.

A word on this clone: The same CDR3 is also encoded by other DNA sequences in this sample. The chain combines TRBV19 with TRBJ2-5; no clear D. Trimming removed 2 bases from V and 4 bases from J, with 2 bases in between. The CDR3 length is 11 residues. The germline CDR1 and CDR2 sequences are LNHDA and SQIVND (reference sequence). CDR3 in amino acids: CASSIRETQYF. The CDR3, as DNA: TGTGCCAGTAGTATACGAGAGACCCAGTACTTC.

This clone was recorded once. This rearrangement joins TRBV19 to TRBJ2-2; D is perhaps TRBD2 (6 bases). CDR3 length equals 16 residues. V was pared by 5 bases and J by 0 bases, with 13 bases between. Germline V gives CDR1 LNHDA, CDR2 SQIVND (reference sequence). The DNA for the CDR3 is TGTGCCAGTAGTGTCGGGGGACGGACGAACACCGGGGAGCTGTTTTTT. Translation gives CASSVGGRTNTGELFF.

The table lists this clone with a count of one. J is TRBJ1-2 and V is TRBV30, with a weak D call TRBD1 (5 bases). Germline V CDR1 and CDR2: GTSNPN, SVGIG (reference sequence). This CDR3 is built from 13 residues. Trimming took off 0 bases at V and 2 bases at J, with 7 bases between the two ends. The CDR3: CAWSVPGNYGYTF. Here the CDR3 DNA reads TGTGCCTGGAGTGTTCCAGGGAACTATGGCTACACCTTC.

This clone turned up a few times. The chain is built from TRBV19 and TRBJ2-1; 8 nucleotides match TRBD2. The CDR3 length is 14 residues. Per the germline V gene, CDR1 is LNHDA and CDR2 is SQIVND (reference sequence). V lost 6 bases, J lost 6 bases, and 7 bases stayed unmatched. The CDR3 DNA is TGTGCCAGTAGAGGGCTAGCGGGTGGCAATGAGCAGTTCTTC. Translated, it gives CASRGLAGGNEQFF.